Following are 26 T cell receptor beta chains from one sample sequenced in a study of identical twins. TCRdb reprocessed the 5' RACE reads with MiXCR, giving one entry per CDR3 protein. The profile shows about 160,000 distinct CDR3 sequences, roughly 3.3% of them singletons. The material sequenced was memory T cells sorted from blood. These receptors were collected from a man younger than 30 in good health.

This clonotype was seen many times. The CDR3 DNA reads as TGCGCCAGCAGCCAAGGGCGAGGGACAGGGAATCAGCCCCAGCATTTT. Translating it yields CASSQGRGTGNQPQHF. V and J are TRBV4-1 and TRBJ1-5; TRBD1 matches 9 bases. V shed 1 base, J shed 4 bases, and the junction held 5 bases outside the gene matches. Germline V gene data show CDR1 as MGHRA and CDR2 as YSYEKL. The CDR3 covers 16 residues.

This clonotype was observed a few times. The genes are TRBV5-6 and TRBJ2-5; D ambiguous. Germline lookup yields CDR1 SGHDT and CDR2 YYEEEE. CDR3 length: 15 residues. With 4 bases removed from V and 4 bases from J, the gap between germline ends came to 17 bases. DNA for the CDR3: TGTGCCAGCAGCCCTAGTTGGCAGGTAGGAGAGACCCAGTACTTC. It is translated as CASSPSWQVGETQYF.

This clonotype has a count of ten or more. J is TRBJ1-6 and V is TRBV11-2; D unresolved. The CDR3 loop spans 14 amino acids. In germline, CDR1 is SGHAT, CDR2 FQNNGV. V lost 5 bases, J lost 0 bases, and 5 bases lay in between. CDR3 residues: CASSDSSYNSPLHF. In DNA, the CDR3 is TGTGCCAGCAGCGATAGCTCCTATAATTCACCCCTCCACTTT. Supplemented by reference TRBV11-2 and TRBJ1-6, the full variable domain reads EAGVAQSPRYKIIEKRQSVAFWCNPISGHATLYWYQQILGQGPKLLIQFQNNGVVDDSQLPKDRFSAERLKGVDSTLKIQPAKLEDSAVYLCASSDSSYNSPLHFGNGTRLTVT.

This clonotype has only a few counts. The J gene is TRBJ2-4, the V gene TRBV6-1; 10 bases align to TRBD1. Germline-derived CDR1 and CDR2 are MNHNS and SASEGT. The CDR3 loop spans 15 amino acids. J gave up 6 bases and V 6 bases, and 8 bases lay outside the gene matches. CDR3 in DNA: TGTGCCAGCAGACCTCGACAGGGGGCAGTAAACATTCAGTACTTC. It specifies CASRPRQGAVNIQYF.

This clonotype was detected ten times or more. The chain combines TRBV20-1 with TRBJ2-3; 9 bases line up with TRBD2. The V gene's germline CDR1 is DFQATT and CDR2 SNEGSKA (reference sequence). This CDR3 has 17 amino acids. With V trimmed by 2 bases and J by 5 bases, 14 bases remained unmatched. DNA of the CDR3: TGCAGTGCTAGAACCTTAGCGGGAGTCAGGCCTGGAGATACGCAGTATTTT. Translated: CSARTLAGVRPGDTQYF.

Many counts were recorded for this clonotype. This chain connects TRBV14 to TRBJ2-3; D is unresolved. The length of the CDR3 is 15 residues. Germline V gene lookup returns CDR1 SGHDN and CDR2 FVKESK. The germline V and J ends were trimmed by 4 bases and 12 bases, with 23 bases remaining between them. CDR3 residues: CASSPLSLSPGLQYF. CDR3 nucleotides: TGTGCCAGCAGCCCGCTTTCCCTATCACCAGGCCTTCAGTATTTT.

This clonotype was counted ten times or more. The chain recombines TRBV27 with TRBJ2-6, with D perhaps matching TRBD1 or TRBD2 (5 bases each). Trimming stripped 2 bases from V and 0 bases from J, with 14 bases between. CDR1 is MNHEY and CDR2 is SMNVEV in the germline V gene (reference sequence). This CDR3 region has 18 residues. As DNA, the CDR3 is TGTGCCAGCAGTTTAAAGAGAGGGACCAGCTCTGGGGCCAACGTCCTGACTTTC. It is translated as CASSLKRGTSSGANVLTF.

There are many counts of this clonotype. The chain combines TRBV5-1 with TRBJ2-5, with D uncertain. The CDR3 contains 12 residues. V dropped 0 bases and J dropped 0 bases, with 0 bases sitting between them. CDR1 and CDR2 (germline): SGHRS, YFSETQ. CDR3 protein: CASSLDQETQYF. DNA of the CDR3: TGCGCCAGCAGCTTGGACCAAGAGACCCAGTACTTC.

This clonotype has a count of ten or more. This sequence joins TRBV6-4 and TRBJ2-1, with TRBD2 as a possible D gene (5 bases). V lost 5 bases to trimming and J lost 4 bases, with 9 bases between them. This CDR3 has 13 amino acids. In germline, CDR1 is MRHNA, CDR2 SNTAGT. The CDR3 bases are TGTGCCAGCAGTCGGGAAACATACAATGAGCAGTTCTTC. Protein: CASSRETYNEQFF.

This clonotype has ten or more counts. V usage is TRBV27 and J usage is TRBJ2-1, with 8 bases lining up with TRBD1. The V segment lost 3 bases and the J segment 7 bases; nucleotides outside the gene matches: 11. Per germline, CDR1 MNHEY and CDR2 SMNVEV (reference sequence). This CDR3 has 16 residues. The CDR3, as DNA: TGTGCCAGCAGTTTTCAGGCGTCGACAGGGGCGAATGAGCAGTTCTTC. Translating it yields CASSFQASTGANEQFF.

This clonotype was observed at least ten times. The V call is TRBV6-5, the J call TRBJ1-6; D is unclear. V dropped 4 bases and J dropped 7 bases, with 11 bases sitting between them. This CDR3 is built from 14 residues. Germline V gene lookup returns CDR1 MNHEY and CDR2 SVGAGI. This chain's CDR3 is CASSSDGANSPLHF. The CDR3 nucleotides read TGTGCCAGCAGTTCAGACGGAGCCAATTCACCCCTCCACTTT.

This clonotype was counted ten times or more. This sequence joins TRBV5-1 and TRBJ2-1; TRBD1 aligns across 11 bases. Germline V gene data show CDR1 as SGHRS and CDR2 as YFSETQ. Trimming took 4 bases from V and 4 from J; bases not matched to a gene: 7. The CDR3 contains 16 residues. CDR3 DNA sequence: TGCGCCAGCAGCCTCCGGACAGGGGGCGGGTACAATGAGCAGTTCTTC. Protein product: CASSLRTGGGYNEQFF.

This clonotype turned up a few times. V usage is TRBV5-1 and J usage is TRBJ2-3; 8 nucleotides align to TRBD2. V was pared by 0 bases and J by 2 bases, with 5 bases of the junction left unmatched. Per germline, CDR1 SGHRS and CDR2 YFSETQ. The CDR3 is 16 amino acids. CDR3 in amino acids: CASSLGSGGFTDTQYF. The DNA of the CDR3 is TGCGCCAGCAGCTTGGGTTCGGGAGGGTTCACAGATACGCAGTATTTT.

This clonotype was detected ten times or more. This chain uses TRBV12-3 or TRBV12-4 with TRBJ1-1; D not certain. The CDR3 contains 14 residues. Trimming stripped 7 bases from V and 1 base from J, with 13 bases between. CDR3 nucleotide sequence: TGTGCCAGCACCTTAGAGGGCCCGAACACTGAAGCTTTCTTT. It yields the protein CASTLEGPNTEAFF.

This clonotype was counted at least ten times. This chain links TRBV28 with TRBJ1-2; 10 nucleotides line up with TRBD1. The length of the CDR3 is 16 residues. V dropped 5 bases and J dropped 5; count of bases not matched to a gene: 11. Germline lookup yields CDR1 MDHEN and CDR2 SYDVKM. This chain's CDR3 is CASSLSGTGDLYGYTF. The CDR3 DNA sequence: TGTGCCAGCAGTCTCTCCGGGACAGGGGATTTGTATGGCTACACCTTC.

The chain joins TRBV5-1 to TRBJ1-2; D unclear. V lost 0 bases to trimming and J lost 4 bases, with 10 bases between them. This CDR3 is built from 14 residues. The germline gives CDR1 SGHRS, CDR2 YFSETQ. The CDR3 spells CASSLVANGYGYTF. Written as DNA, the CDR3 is TGCGCCAGCAGCTTGGTTGCCAACGGCTATGGCTACACCTTC. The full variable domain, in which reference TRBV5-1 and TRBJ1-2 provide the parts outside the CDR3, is KAGVTQTPRYLIKTRGQQVTLSCSPISGHRSVSWYQQTPGQGLQFLFEYFSETQRNKGNFPGRFSGRQFSNSRSEMNVSTLELGDSALYLCASSLVANGYGYTFGSGTRLTVV.

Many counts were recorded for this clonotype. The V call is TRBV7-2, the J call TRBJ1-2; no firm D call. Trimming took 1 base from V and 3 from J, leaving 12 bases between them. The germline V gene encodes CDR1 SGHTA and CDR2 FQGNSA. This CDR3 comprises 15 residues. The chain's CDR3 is CASSLVSVTDYGYTF. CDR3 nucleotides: TGTGCCAGCAGCTTAGTCAGCGTCACTGACTATGGCTACACCTTC.

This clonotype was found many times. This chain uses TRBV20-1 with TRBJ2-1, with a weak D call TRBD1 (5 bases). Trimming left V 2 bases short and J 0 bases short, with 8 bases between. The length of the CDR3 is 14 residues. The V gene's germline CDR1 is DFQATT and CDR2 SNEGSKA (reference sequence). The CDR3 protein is CSARTRDSYNEQFF. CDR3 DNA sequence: TGCAGTGCTAGAACCAGGGACTCCTACAATGAGCAGTTCTTC.

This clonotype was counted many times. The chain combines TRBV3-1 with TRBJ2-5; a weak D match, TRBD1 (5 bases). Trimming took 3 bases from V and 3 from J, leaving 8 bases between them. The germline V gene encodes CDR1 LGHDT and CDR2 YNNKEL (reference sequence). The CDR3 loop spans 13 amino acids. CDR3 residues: CASSHNRKETQYF. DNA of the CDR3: TGTGCCAGCAGCCACAACAGGAAAGAGACCCAGTACTTC.

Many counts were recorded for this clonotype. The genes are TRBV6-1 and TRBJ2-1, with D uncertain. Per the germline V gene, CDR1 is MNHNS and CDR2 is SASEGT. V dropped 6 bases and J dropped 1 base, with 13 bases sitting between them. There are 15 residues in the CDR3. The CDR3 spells CASRFDTPSYNEQFF. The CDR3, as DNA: TGTGCCAGCAGGTTTGATACACCATCCTACAATGAGCAGTTCTTC.

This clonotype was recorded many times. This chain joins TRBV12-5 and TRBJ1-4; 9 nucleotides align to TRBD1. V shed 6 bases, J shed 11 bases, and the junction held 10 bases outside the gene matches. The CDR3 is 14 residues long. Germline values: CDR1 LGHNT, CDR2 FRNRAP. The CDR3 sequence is CASGPDIDRGKLFF. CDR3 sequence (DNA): TGTGCTAGTGGCCCGGATATCGACAGGGGGAAACTGTTTTTT.

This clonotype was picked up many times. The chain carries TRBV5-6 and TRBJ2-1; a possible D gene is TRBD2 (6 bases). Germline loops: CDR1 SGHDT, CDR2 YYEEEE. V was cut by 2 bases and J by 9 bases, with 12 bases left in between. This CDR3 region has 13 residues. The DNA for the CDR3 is TGTGCCAGCAGCTTTATCGGGAGTGCTGAGCAGTTCTTC. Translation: CASSFIGSAEQFF.

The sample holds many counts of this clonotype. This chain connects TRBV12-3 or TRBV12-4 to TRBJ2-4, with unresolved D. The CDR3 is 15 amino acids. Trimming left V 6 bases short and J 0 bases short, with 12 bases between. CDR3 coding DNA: TGTGCCAGCAGCTTGGAGAATTTAGCCAAAAACATTCAGTACTTC. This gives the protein CASSLENLAKNIQYF.

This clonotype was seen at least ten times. The CDR3, as DNA: TGTGCCAGCAGCTTAAATCCGAGGACTAGCGGGATTAGCTCCTACAATGAGCAGTTCTTC. Translated, it gives CASSLNPRTSGISSYNEQFF. This sequence joins TRBV7-7 and TRBJ2-1; TRBD2 agrees at 12 bases. Trimming removed 2 bases from V and 0 bases from J; junction bases left unmatched: 11. The CDR3 is 20 amino acids. Germline V lookup: CDR1 SSHAT, CDR2 FNYEAQ (reference sequence). The full variable domain, rest sourced from reference TRBV7-7 and TRBJ2-1, is GAGVSQSPRYKVTKRGQDVTLRCDPISSHATLYWYQQALGQGPEFLTYFNYEAQPDKSGLPSDRFSAERPEGSISTLTIQRTEQRDSAMYRCASSLNPRTSGISSYNEQFFGPGTRLTVL.

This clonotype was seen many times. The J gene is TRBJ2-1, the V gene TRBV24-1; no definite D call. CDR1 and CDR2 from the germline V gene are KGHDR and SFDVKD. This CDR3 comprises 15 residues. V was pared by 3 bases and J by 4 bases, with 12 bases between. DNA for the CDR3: TGTGCCACCAGTGATCCCTCGAGGCCGTACAATGAGCAGTTCTTC. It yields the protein CATSDPSRPYNEQFF.

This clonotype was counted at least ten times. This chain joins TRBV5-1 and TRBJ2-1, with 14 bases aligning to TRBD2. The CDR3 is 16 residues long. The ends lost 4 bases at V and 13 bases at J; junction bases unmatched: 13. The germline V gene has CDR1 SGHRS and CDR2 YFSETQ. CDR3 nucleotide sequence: TGCGCCAGCAGCCTAGGGGACAGGGGACTAGCGGGAGCACAGTTCTTC. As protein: CASSLGDRGLAGAQFF.